Below are 24 T cell receptor beta chains sequenced from a single sample in a study of blood T cell repertoires in COVID-19. Clones were sequenced by immunoSEQ multiplex PCR, and TCRdb holds only the in-frame ones, with some missing. The table has roughly 9,900 clones, roughly 79% seen once. Sequenced material: peripheral blood. These receptors originate from a human donor in a cohort sampled during active COVID-19.

The chain employs TRBV19 and TRBJ2-7; TRBD1 matches 11 bases. Losses at the gene ends were 4 bases for V and 4 bases for J; bases not matched to a gene: 9. The CDR3 is 16 amino acids. Germline V gene data show CDR1 as LNHDA and CDR2 as SQIVND (reference sequence). The CDR3 DNA is TGTGCCAGTAGTACTCTTGGACAGGGGGCGCGGTACGAGCAGTACTTC. Translation: CASSTLGQGARYEQYF.

This chain joins TRBV25-1 and TRBJ1-1; TRBD1 aligns across 9 bases. This CDR3 has 16 residues. Trimming took 6 bases from V and 1 from J; bases not matched to a gene: 9. Germline CDR1 reads MGHDK; CDR2 reads SYGVNS. Written as DNA, the CDR3 is TGTGCCAGCAGGGGATCTACAGGGGGCGCGAACACTGAAGCTTTCTTT. Protein sequence: CASRGSTGGANTEAFF. The full variable domain, in which reference TRBV25-1 and TRBJ1-1 provide the parts outside the CDR3, is EADIYQTPRYLVIGTGKKITLECSQTMGHDKMYWYQQDPGMELHLIHYSYGVNSTEKGDLSSESTVSRIRTEHFPLTLESARPSHTSQYLCASRGSTGGANTEAFFGQGTRLTVV.

The rearrangement links TRBV6-6 to TRBJ1-2, with D uncertain. Germline CDR1 is MNHNY and CDR2 is SVGAGI (reference sequence). With 0 bases removed from V and 7 bases from J, the gap between germline ends came to 18 bases. The CDR3 extends over 16 amino acids. As DNA, the CDR3 is TGTGCCAGCAGTTACTCCCCCCCGAGAAGCTTTTTTGGCTACACCTTC. Encoded protein: CASSYSPPRSFFGYTF.

The V and J genes are TRBV3-1 (or the pseudogene TRBV3-2) and TRBJ1-1; a weak D match, TRBD1 (5 bases). The CDR3 is made up of 15 amino acids. V dropped 1 base and J dropped 2 bases, with 11 bases sitting between them. Per the germline V gene, CDR1 is LGHDT and CDR2 is YNNKEL (reference sequence). CDR3 sequence: CASSQVTTDNTEAFF. Written as DNA, the CDR3 is TGTGCCAGCAGCCAAGTAACGACAGACAACACTGAAGCTTTCTTT.

The chain joins TRBV4-2 to TRBJ2-3, with 11 bases identical to TRBD2. J gave up 1 base and V 1 base, and 1 base lay outside the gene matches. Germline CDR1 and CDR2: LGHNA and YNFKEQ. There are 16 residues in the CDR3. The CDR3 loop is CASSQGSGGGTDTQYF. The CDR3 nucleotides are TGTGCCAGCAGCCAAGGTAGCGGGGGGGGCACAGATACGCAGTATTTT.

In DNA, the CDR3 is TGTGCCAGCAGTGTAGCGGGGAACTCCTACGAGCAGTACTTC. It yields the protein CASSVAGNSYEQYF. V usage is TRBV7-3 and J usage is TRBJ2-7, with TRBD2 matching 8 bases. The CDR3 has 14 residues. V lost 6 bases, J lost 0 bases, and 4 bases stayed unmatched. From germline, CDR1 is SGHTA and CDR2 FQGTGA.

V usage is TRBV7-9 and J usage is TRBJ2-2; tentatively, D is TRBD2 (5 bases). V was trimmed by 10 bases and J by 2 bases, leaving 17 bases between them. Germline assignment: CDR1 SEHNR and CDR2 FQNEAQ (reference sequence). The CDR3 consists of 15 residues. The CDR3 protein is CATLPRSGNTGELFF. The DNA for the CDR3 is TGTGCCACCCTCCCAAGGTCGGGAAACACCGGGGAGCTGTTTTTT.

The chain uses TRBV5-1 and TRBJ1-1; D unresolved. Germline V gene lookup returns CDR1 SGHRS and CDR2 YFSETQ. The ends were cut back, 2 bases at V and 5 bases at J, with 16 bases in the middle. The CDR3 is 15 amino acids. The CDR3 DNA follows: TGCGCCAGCAGCTTCTCGGCAGGACTTGGGACTGAAGCTTTCTTT. As protein: CASSFSAGLGTEAFF.

The CDR3 DNA reads TGTGCCAGCAGCGGTCGACAGGCGAGCTCCTATAATTCACCCCTCCACTTT. Translation: CASSGRQASSYNSPLHF. V usage is TRBV3-1 (or the pseudogene TRBV3-2) and J usage is TRBJ1-6; possibly TRBD1 for D (6 bases). Trimming removed 5 bases from V and 0 bases from J, with 14 bases in between. The CDR3 contains 17 residues. Germline V gene lookup returns CDR1 LGHDT and CDR2 YNNKEL (reference sequence).

V and J are TRBV11-2 and TRBJ1-1, with D possibly being TRBD1 (5 bases). The V end lost 4 bases, the J end lost 3 bases, and 15 bases lay between the germline ends. This CDR3 is 15 amino acids long. CDR1 is SGHAT, CDR2 FQNNGV, per germline. The CDR3 DNA reads as TGTGCCAGCAGCTACCGTCATGGGGGGTACACTGAAGCTTTCTTT. Translated, it gives CASSYRHGGYTEAFF.

This clone has just a few counts. The chain has TRBV24-1 and TRBJ2-5; perhaps TRBD1 as D (5 bases). This CDR3 comprises 17 residues. Trimming left V 2 bases short and J 5 bases short, with 20 bases between. The germline gives CDR1 KGHDR, CDR2 SFDVKD. CDR3 protein: CATSDSTLQGPWETQYF. CDR3 in DNA: TGTGCCACCAGTGATTCGACCCTGCAGGGCCCTTGGGAGACCCAGTACTTC.

This clone was observed a few times. CDR3 loop: CASTRTGSGYTF. CDR3 DNA sequence: TGTGCCAGTACTCGGACAGGGTCTGGCTACACCTTC. The rearrangement links TRBV19 to TRBJ1-2; 8 positions match TRBD1. This CDR3 is built from 12 residues. The germline gives CDR1 LNHDA, CDR2 SQIVND (reference sequence). V trimming: 7 bases; J trimming: 7 bases; junction bases outside the gene matches: 5.

The chain uses TRBV9 and TRBJ2-1, with TRBD1 identical over 9 bases. CDR1 and CDR2 from the germline V gene are SGDLS and YYNGEE. The CDR3 runs to 16 residues. Trimming took 2 bases from V and 9 from J; bases not matched to a gene: 12. The chain's CDR3 is CASSVLQGALGIEQFF. In DNA, the CDR3 is TGTGCCAGCAGCGTGTTACAGGGGGCGTTAGGCATTGAGCAGTTCTTC.

J is TRBJ1-4 and V is TRBV3-1 (or the pseudogene TRBV3-2), with 9 bases that match TRBD1. The CDR3 has 15 amino acids. Per the germline V gene, CDR1 is LGHDT and CDR2 is YNNKEL (reference sequence). With 5 bases clipped from V and 6 bases from J, the junction kept 7 bases outside the gene matches. In DNA, the CDR3 is TGTGCCAGCAGCTCCGGACAGGGGCTATATGAAAAACTGTTTTTT. This sequence encodes CASSSGQGLYEKLFF.

This clone has a handful of counts. The chain joins TRBV9 to TRBJ2-1; 9 positions agree with TRBD2. The V segment lost 2 bases and the J segment 8 bases; nucleotides outside the gene matches: 11. CDR3 length equals 16 residues. Germline lookup yields CDR1 SGDLS and CDR2 YYNGEE. This chain's CDR3 is CASSVGGGGAMDEQFF. Here the CDR3 DNA reads TGTGCCAGCAGCGTGGGCGGCGGGGGGGCTATGGATGAGCAGTTCTTC. The whole variable domain, remainder taken from reference TRBV9 and TRBJ2-1, is DSGVTQTPKHLITATGQRVTLRCSPRSGDLSVYWYQQSLDQGLQFLIQYYNGEERAKGNILERFSAQQFPDLHSELNLSSLELGDSALYFCASSVGGGGAMDEQFFGPGTRLTVL.

This clone has only one observation. V and J are TRBV20-1 and TRBJ2-7; D remains unclear. CDR1 and CDR2 (germline): DFQATT, SNEGSKA (reference sequence). The CDR3 loop spans 10 amino acids. The V gene lost 3 bases and the J gene lost 4 bases, with 4 bases spanning the gap. The CDR3 DNA reads as TGCAGTGCTAGTCCTTACGAGCAGTACTTC. This translates into CSASPYEQYF.

This chain connects TRBV19 to TRBJ1-2, with 8 bases that match TRBD1. The germline V gene encodes CDR1 LNHDA and CDR2 SQIVND (reference sequence). Trimming cost V 5 bases and J 3 bases; bases outside gene matches: 8. CDR3 length: 15 residues. For the CDR3, the DNA is TGTGCCAGTAGTGTCGGACAGGGTTTCGACTATGGCTACACCTTC. Protein: CASSVGQGFDYGYTF.

The J gene is TRBJ1-2, the V gene TRBV7-9, with D possibly being TRBD1 (5 bases). Germline-derived CDR1 and CDR2 are SEHNR and FQNEAQ (reference sequence). The ends were cut back, 5 bases at V and 5 bases at J, with 12 bases in the middle. The CDR3 contains 13 residues. The chain's CDR3 is CASSGTTKYGYTF. The CDR3 region has the DNA TGTGCCAGCAGCGGGACTACAAAATATGGCTACACCTTC.

The chain links TRBV5-1 to TRBJ2-7; D is possibly TRBD2 (6 bases). V was trimmed by 0 bases and J by 2 bases, leaving 9 bases between them. Germline lookup yields CDR1 SGHRS and CDR2 YFSETQ. There are 14 residues in the CDR3. DNA for the CDR3: TGCGCCAGCAGCTTGGCCGGCGGGGCCTACGAGCAGTACTTC. Translation gives CASSLAGGAYEQYF.

The chain joins TRBV5-1 to TRBJ1-6; 9 bases are a match to TRBD1. In germline, CDR1 is SGHRS, CDR2 YFSETQ. The CDR3 runs to 15 residues. The V and J ends lost 0 bases and 8 bases, in that order; junction bases with no gene match: 3. The CDR3 nucleotides read TGCGCCAGCAGCTTGGGAGGGACAGGGCATTCACCCCTCCACTTT. It encodes CASSLGGTGHSPLHF.

The chain is built from TRBV5-1 and TRBJ1-1; 10 bases map to TRBD1. Looked up from germline, CDR1 is SGHRS and CDR2 is YFSETQ. Germline trimming cut 4 bases from V and 7 bases from J; bases unmatched to any gene: 10. The length of the CDR3 is 15 residues. The CDR3 protein is CASSAATGGLNEAFF. The DNA of the CDR3 is TGCGCCAGCAGCGCAGCGACAGGGGGCTTAAATGAAGCTTTCTTT.

This chain uses TRBV18 with TRBJ1-5; 7 nucleotides agree with TRBD1. The CDR3 covers 14 residues. The germline gives CDR1 KGHSH, CDR2 LQKENI. The V gene end was trimmed by 1 base and the J gene end by 7 bases; junction bases not matched to a gene: 4. CDR3 in amino acids: CASSPLGGRQPQHF. CDR3 sequence (DNA): TGTGCCAGCTCACCACTAGGGGGCAGGCAGCCCCAGCATTTT.

The rearrangement links TRBV6-1 to TRBJ1-5; D is uncertain. CDR3 length: 15 residues. Between the trimmed V and J ends, which lost 1 base and 3 bases, there was a span of 10 bases. Germline CDR1 reads MNHNS; CDR2 reads SASEGT. CDR3 nucleotides: TGTGCCAGCAGTGAAGGTCAACTAGACAATCAGCCCCAGCATTTT. Protein sequence: CASSEGQLDNQPQHF.

This sequence joins TRBV18 and TRBJ1-5; the D is unclear. Trimming cost V 3 bases and J 2 bases, with 5 bases left between them. The CDR3 sequence is 13 residues long. Germline V gene lookup returns CDR1 KGHSH and CDR2 LQKENI. The CDR3 here is CASSPAGNQPQHF. The CDR3 bases are TGTGCCAGCTCACCCGCGGGCAATCAGCCCCAGCATTTT.